Described below is a single T cell receptor (beta chain) sequence and its context. Adults between about 18 and 89 years of age took part from 20 to 25 US areas. The data were obtained in a study of blood T cell repertoires in COVID-19. Whole-study context: T cells, B-cell-depleted T cells, or PBMCs supplied cDNA or gDNA.

This CDR3 has 19 residues. Trimming removed 1 base from V and 1 base from J; junction bases left unmatched: 16. Germline CDR1 is SGHRS and CDR2 is YFSETQ. Per the study methods: The assay estimated nucleated cells by amplifying reference gene primers. The assay was immunoSEQ multiplex PCR, and TCRdb's table has in-frame clones only and misses some. That table furnishes V, J and clone size, whereas the DNA furnished D and trimming. The sample lists about 300,000 clones, about 90% occurring once. V usage is TRBV5-1 and J usage is TRBJ1-1; 7 positions match TRBD1. Sequencing used PBMCs or T cells enriched from blood (not recorded which). The TCR originated in a woman in her 50s who had been exposed to COVID-19. CDR3 in amino acids: CASSLPLGNRGGTNTEAFF. The DNA for the CDR3 is TGCGCCAGCAGCTTGCCCCTGGGAAACAGGGGCGGCACGAACACTGAAGCTTTCTTT.